Shown below are 19 T cell receptor beta chains from a single sample sequenced in a study of CD8 T cells in ankylosing spondylitis. Each CDR3 protein gets one entry after TCRdb re-called the 5' RACE reads with MiXCR. Of 150,000 to 200,000 distinct CDR3 sequences listed, roughly 34% were seen once; the top ten hold around 6%. The sample comprised synovial fluid, either unsorted or a sorted T cell fraction (not recorded which). All receptors come from a male donor with ankylosing spondylitis.

This clonotype has a count of ten or more. The genes are TRBV28 and TRBJ2-5; TRBD2 matches at 10 bases. This CDR3 has 15 amino acids. After removal of 4 bases from V and 1 base from J, the junction contained 3 bases not matched to a gene. Germline-derived CDR1 and CDR2 are MDHEN and SYDVKM. The CDR3 loop reads CASSSIAGGQETQYF. In DNA form, the CDR3 reads TGTGCCAGCAGTTCTATAGCGGGAGGCCAAGAGACCCAGTACTTC.

V gene TRBV9 combines with J gene TRBJ1-1; D remains ambiguous. Germline V gene sequence: CDR1 SGDLS, CDR2 YYNGEE. V dropped 4 bases and J dropped 1 base, with 8 bases sitting between them. This CDR3 comprises 13 residues. The CDR3, as DNA: TGTGCCAGCAGCTCACATGGGAACACTGAAGCTTTCTTT. Translation gives CASSSHGNTEAFF.

In its sample, this clonotype was seen many times. This sequence joins TRBV27 and TRBJ2-1, with D hard to call. CDR1 and CDR2 (germline): MNHEY, SMNVEV (reference sequence). V lost 6 bases and J 10 bases, leaving 10 bases between the germline ends. This CDR3 is 11 amino acids long. The CDR3 reads CASSTSKEQFF. The CDR3 DNA reads TGTGCCAGCAGCACTTCAAAGGAGCAGTTCTTC.

This chain joins TRBV28 and TRBJ1-5; maybe TRBD1 (5 bases). V was cut by 5 bases and J by 7 bases, with 21 bases left in between. Germline V gene sequence: CDR1 MDHEN, CDR2 SYDVKM. This CDR3 is built from 16 residues. The CDR3 coding sequence is TGTGCCAGCAGTCCCGGGACTCCCGGGGGTAGCCAGCCCCAGCATTTT. Translation gives CASSPGTPGGSQPQHF.

The chain uses TRBV9 and TRBJ1-6; D gene ambiguous. The germline V gene has CDR1 SGDLS and CDR2 YYNGEE. The CDR3 contains 13 residues. V was clipped by 0 bases and J by 8 bases, with 6 bases between them. This CDR3 reads CASSVAWDSPLHF. In nucleotides, the CDR3 is TGTGCCAGCAGCGTAGCTTGGGATTCACCCCTCCACTTT.

The chain combines TRBV25-1 with TRBJ2-1; 12 nucleotides agree with TRBD2. V lost 2 bases, J lost 8 bases, and 7 bases stayed unmatched. Germline CDR1 and CDR2: MGHDK and SYGVNS. The CDR3 contains 16 residues. The CDR3 region has the DNA TGTGCCAGCAGTGAAACGACTAGCGGGAGTATACATGAGCAGTTCTTC. Protein sequence: CASSETTSGSIHEQFF.

This clonotype was observed a few times. The DNA of the CDR3 is TGCGCCAGCAGCCAAGATCTCGGGCTAGCGGACCAACTAGCCAAAAACATTCAGTACTTC. Translating gives CASSQDLGLADQLAKNIQYF. The chain couples TRBV4-3 to TRBJ2-4; 7 positions agree with TRBD2. Germline CDR1 and CDR2: LGHNA and YSLEER. V lost 0 bases and J lost 0; bases outside the gene matches: 14. The length of the CDR3 is 20 residues.

The rearrangement uses TRBV7-8 and TRBJ2-1; no clear D. Trimming left V 4 bases short and J 8 bases short, with 6 bases between. In germline, CDR1 is SGHVS, CDR2 FQNEAQ. This CDR3 is built from 11 residues. This CDR3 is CASSSLYEQFF. The CDR3 DNA reads as TGTGCCAGCAGCTCCCTATATGAGCAGTTCTTC. Full variable domain (outside the CDR3, taken from reference TRBV7-8 and TRBJ2-1): GAGVSQSPRYKVAKRGQDVALRCDPISGHVSLFWYQQALGQGPEFLTYFQNEAQLDKSGLPSDRFFAERPEGSVSTLKIQRTQQEDSAVYLCASSSLYEQFFGPGTRLTVL.

This clonotype was recorded many times. The chain joins TRBV9 to TRBJ2-3, with D uncertain. The germline gives CDR1 SGDLS, CDR2 YYNGEE. Trimming removed 3 bases from V and 2 bases from J, with 13 bases in between. The CDR3 runs 15 residues. CDR3 protein: CASSASHLNTDTQYF. The CDR3 DNA is TGTGCCAGCAGCGCGTCCCATCTAAACACAGATACGCAGTATTTT.

The genes are TRBV6-5 and TRBJ2-1, with D perhaps matching TRBD1 or TRBD2 (5 bases each). CDR1 and CDR2 (germline): MNHEY, SVGAGI. Trimming removed 2 bases from V and 0 bases from J, with 14 bases in between. The CDR3 loop spans 17 amino acids. This chain's CDR3 is CASSYMSGAGSYNEQFF. The CDR3 DNA follows: TGTGCCAGCAGTTACATGTCCGGGGCGGGCTCCTACAATGAGCAGTTCTTC.

This clonotype is deemed medium-sized. V is TRBV30 and J is TRBJ2-2; unclear D gene. Germline-derived CDR1 and CDR2 are GTSNPN and SVGIG (reference sequence). The CDR3 totals 12 residues. The V end lost 4 bases, the J end lost 3 bases, and 6 bases lay between the germline ends. CDR3: CAWTGYTGELFF. The CDR3 DNA follows: TGTGCCTGGACAGGCTACACCGGGGAGCTGTTTTTT.

The V gene is TRBV12-3 or TRBV12-4, the J gene TRBJ2-7, with 9 bases aligning to TRBD1. This CDR3 is 16 amino acids long. V lost 3 bases to trimming and J lost 7 bases; unmatched junction nucleotides: 13. The CDR3 spells CASSFVPGQGFGEQYF. CDR3 coding DNA: TGTGCCAGCAGTTTCGTTCCGGGACAGGGTTTTGGTGAGCAGTACTTC.

The V gene is TRBV7-6, the J gene TRBJ1-1; D is perhaps TRBD1 (5 bases). V was clipped by 0 bases and J by 6 bases, with 8 bases between them. The CDR3 has 13 residues. Germline V lookup: CDR1 SGHVS, CDR2 FNYEAQ. As DNA, the CDR3 is TGTGCCAGCAGCTTAGCCCGGGGGGCTGAAGCTTTCTTT. Translated, it gives CASSLARGAEAFF.

The table lists this clonotype with a few counts. The V gene is TRBV28, the J gene TRBJ2-1; 13 positions match TRBD2. V was pared by 4 bases and J by 9 bases, with 9 bases of the junction left unmatched. CDR3 length equals 16 residues. Looked up from germline, CDR1 is MDHEN and CDR2 is SYDVKM. DNA of the CDR3: TGTGCCAGCAGTTCATCCGGGACTAGCGGGACCAGTGAGCAGTTCTTC. Amino acid sequence: CASSSSGTSGTSEQFF.

The chain combines TRBV12-3 or TRBV12-4 with TRBJ1-5, with unresolved D. The V end lost 3 bases, the J end lost 1 base, and 10 bases lay between the germline ends. CDR3 length: 15 amino acids. CDR3 loop: CASSLELSSNQPQHF. In nucleotides, the CDR3 is TGTGCCAGCAGTTTGGAGTTGTCAAGCAATCAGCCCCAGCATTTT.

The chain couples TRBV3-1 to TRBJ2-7, with D possibly matching TRBD2 (6 bases). The germline V gene has CDR1 LGHDT and CDR2 YNNKEL (reference sequence). The V and J ends lost 3 bases and 3 bases respectively, with 9 bases between them. The CDR3 length is 13 residues. DNA of the CDR3: TGTGCCAGCAGCCACACCGGGGGCTACGAGCAGTACTTC. Amino acid sequence: CASSHTGGYEQYF.

The V gene is TRBV15, the J gene TRBJ2-3; D unclear. The CDR3 length is 13 residues. Per the germline V gene, CDR1 is LNHNV and CDR2 is YYDKDF (reference sequence). V was pared by 8 bases and J by 1 base, with 10 bases between. The DNA of the CDR3 is TGTGCCACCCAATTCGGTGGCACAGATACGCAGTATTTT. This translates into CATQFGGTDTQYF.

The V gene is TRBV29-1, the J gene TRBJ2-1; 8 bases line up with TRBD2. V dropped 7 bases and J dropped 6; count of bases not matched to a gene: 11. Germline CDR1 and CDR2: SQVTM and ANQGSEA. This CDR3 has 14 residues. The DNA of the CDR3 is TGCAGCGCCTACCGGGGGGGCATGAGCAATGAGCAGTTCTTC. Protein: CSAYRGGMSNEQFF.

This chain links TRBV13 with TRBJ2-7, with 7 bases aligning to TRBD1. V was pared by 5 bases and J by 6 bases, with 19 bases of the junction left unmatched. The CDR3 contains 17 residues. Germline CDR1 is PRHDT and CDR2 is FYEKMQ (reference sequence). This CDR3 reads CASSPFRQGGGLGEQYF. The DNA for the CDR3 is TGTGCCAGCAGCCCATTTCGACAGGGTGGCGGTCTGGGCGAGCAGTACTTC.